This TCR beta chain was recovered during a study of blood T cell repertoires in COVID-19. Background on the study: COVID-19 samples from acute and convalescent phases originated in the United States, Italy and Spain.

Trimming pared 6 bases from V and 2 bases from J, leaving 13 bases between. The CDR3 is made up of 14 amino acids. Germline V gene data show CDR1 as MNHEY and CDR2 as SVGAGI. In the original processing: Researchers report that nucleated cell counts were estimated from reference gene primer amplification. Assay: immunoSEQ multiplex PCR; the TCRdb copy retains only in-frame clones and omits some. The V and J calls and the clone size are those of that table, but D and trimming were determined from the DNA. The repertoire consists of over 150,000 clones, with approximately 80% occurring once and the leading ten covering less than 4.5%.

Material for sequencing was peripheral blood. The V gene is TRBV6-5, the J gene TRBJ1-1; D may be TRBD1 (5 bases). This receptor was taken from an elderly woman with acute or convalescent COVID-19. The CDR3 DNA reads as TGTGCCAGCAGGAGGACGCAGGGTAACACTGAAGCTTTCTTT. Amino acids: CASRRTQGNTEAFF.